This TCR beta chain derives from a study of blood T cell repertoires in COVID-19. Study background: Sources were T cells, B-cell-depleted T cells, or PBMCs; the material itself was cDNA or gDNA.

Using immunoSEQ multiplex PCR, the repertoire was profiled, and TCRdb retains in-frame clones only, with some absent. The repertoire has 200,000 to 250,000 clones, about nine tenths of them found once; the top ten carry around 2.8%. Germline CDR1 reads SGHVS; CDR2 reads FNYEAQ. The CDR3 runs 16 residues. Trimming pared 0 bases from V and 3 bases from J, leaving 12 bases between. This clone has only a few counts. The rearrangement joins TRBV7-6 to TRBJ2-1, with D possibly matching TRBD1 (5 bases). The sequence was obtained from a woman in her sixties or seventies with acute or convalescent COVID-19. What was sequenced was peripheral blood. CDR3 coding DNA: TGTGCCAGCAGCTTAGCAGGTGGGGCTCTCTACAATGAGCAGTTCTTC. Its translation: CASSLAGGALYNEQFF.